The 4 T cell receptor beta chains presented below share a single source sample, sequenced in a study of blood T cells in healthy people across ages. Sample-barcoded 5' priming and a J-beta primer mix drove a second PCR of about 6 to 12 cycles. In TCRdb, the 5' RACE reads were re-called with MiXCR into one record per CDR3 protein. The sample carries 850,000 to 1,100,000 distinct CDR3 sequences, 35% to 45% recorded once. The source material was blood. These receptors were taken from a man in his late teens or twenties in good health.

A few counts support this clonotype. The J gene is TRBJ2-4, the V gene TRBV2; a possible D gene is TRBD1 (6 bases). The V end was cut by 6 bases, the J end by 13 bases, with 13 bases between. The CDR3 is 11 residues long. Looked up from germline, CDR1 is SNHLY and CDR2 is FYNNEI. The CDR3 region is CASRQGNEQYF. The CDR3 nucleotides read TGTGCCAGCAGACAGGGAAATGAGCAGTACTTC. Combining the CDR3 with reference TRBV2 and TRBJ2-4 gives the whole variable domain EPEVTQTPSHQVTQMGQEVILRCVPISNHLYFYWYRQILGQKVEFLVSFYNNEISEKSEIFDDQFSVERPDGSNFTLKIRSTKLEDSAMYFCASRQGNEQYFGAGTRLSVL.

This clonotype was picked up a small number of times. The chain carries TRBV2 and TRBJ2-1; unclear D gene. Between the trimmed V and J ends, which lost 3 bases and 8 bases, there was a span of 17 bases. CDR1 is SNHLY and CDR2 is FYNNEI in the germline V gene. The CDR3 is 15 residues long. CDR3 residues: CASSDPGPVFYEQFF. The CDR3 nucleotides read TGTGCCAGCAGTGATCCCGGGCCTGTCTTCTATGAGCAGTTCTTC.

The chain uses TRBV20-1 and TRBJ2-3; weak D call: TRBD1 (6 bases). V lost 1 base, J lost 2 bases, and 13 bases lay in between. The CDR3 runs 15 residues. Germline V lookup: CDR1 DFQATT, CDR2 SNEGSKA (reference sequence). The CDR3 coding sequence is TGCAGTGCTAGAGGGCCAGGGGCGTCCACAGATACGCAGTATTTT. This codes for CSARGPGASTDTQYF.

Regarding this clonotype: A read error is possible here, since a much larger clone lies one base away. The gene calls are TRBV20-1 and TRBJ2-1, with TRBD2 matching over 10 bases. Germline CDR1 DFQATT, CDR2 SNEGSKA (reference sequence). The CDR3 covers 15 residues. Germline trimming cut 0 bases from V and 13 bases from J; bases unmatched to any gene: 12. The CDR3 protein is CSARDLGLAEETQFF. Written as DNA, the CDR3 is TGCAGTGCTAGAGATCTCGGACTAGCGGAAGAGACCCAGTTCTTC.